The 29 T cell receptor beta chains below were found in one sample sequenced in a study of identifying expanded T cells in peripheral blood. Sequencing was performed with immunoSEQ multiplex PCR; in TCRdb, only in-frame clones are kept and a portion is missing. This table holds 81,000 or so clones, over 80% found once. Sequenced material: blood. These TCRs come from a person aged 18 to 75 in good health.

The CDR3 DNA sequence: TGTGCCAGCAGCGTAGGGGACATTCCCACCGGGGAGCTGTTTTTT. This gives the protein CASSVGDIPTGELFF. The V and J genes are TRBV9 and TRBJ2-2; a possible D gene is TRBD1 (6 bases). The V end lost 0 bases, the J end lost 4 bases, and 10 bases lay between the germline ends. Looked up from germline, CDR1 is SGDLS and CDR2 is YYNGEE. The CDR3 has 15 residues.

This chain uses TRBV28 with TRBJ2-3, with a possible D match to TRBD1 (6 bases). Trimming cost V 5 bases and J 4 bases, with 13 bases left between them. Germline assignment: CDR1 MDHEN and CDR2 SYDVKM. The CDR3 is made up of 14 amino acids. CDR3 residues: CASSLQGPSDTQYF. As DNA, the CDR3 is TGTGCCAGCAGTCTACAGGGCCCCTCAGATACGCAGTATTTT.

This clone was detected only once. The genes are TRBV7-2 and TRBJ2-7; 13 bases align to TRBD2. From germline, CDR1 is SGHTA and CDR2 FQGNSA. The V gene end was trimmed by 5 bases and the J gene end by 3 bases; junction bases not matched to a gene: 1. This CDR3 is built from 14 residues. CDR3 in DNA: TGTGCCAGCAGCCGGACTAGCGGGAGCTACGAGCAGTACTTC. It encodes CASSRTSGSYEQYF.

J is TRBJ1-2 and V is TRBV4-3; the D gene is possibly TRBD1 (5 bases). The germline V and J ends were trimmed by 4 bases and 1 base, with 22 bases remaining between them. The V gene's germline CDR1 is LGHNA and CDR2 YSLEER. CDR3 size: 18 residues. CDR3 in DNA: TGCGCCAGCAGCCCTAGTCACGGGGGGGAAACCTTTAACTATGGCTACACCTTC. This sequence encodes CASSPSHGGETFNYGYTF.

CDR3 in amino acids: CASRLGGQGIQPQHF. CDR3 in DNA: TGTGCCAGCAGATTGGGGGGACAGGGTATCCAGCCCCAGCATTTT. The J gene is TRBJ1-5, the V gene TRBV7-2; 9 bases match TRBD1. Trimming took 6 bases from V and 7 from J; bases not matched to a gene: 10. The CDR3 has 15 residues. Germline V CDR1 and CDR2: SGHTA, FQGNSA.

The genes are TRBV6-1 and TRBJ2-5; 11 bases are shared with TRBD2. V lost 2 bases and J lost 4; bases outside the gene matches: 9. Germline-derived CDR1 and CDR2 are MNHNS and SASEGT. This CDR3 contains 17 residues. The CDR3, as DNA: TGTGCCAGCAGTGAACGGGCTAGCGGGAGGTGGGGAGAGACCCAGTACTTC. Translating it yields CASSERASGRWGETQYF.

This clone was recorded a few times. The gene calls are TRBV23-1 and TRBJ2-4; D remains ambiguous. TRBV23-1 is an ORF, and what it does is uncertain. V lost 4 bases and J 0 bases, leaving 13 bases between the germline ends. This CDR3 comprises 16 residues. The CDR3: CASSPYPGLAKNIQYF. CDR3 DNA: TGCGCCAGCAGTCCATATCCCGGGTTAGCCAAAAACATTCAGTACTTC.

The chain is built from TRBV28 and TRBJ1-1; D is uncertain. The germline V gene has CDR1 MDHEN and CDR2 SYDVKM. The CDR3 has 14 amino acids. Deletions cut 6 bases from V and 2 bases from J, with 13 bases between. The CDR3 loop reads CASRLLAGNTEAFF. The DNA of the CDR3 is TGTGCCAGCAGGCTTCTAGCAGGCAACACTGAAGCTTTCTTT.

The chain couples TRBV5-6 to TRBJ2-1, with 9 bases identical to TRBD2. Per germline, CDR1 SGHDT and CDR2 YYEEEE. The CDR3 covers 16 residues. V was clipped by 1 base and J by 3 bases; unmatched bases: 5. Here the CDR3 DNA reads TGTGCCAGCAGCTTGATATTAGCGGGAGTCTACAATGAGCAGTTCTTC. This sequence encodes CASSLILAGVYNEQFF.

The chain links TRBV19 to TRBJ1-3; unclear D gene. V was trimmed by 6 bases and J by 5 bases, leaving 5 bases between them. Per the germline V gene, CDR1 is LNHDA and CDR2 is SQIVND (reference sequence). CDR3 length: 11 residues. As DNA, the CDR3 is TGTGCCAGTAGAGAGCGAAACACCATATATTTT. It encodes CASRERNTIYF.

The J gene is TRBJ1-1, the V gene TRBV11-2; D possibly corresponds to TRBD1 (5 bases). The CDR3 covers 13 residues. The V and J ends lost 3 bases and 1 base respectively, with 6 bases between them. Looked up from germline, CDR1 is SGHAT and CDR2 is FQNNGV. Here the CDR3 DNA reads TGTGCCAGCAGCTTTACAGGGAACACTGAAGCTTTCTTT. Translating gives CASSFTGNTEAFF.

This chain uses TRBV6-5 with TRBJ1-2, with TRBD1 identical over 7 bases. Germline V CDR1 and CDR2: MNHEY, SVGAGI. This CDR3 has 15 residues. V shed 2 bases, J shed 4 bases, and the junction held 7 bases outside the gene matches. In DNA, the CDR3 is TGTGCCAGCAGTTACCCGGGCAGGGGGTTCTATGGCTACACCTTC. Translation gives CASSYPGRGFYGYTF.

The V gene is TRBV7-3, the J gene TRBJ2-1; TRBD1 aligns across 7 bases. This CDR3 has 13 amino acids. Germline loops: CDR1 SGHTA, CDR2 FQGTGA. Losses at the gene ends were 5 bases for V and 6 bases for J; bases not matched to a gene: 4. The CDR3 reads CASSRGTVNEQFF. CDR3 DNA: TGTGCCAGCAGCCGAGGGACAGTCAATGAGCAGTTCTTC.

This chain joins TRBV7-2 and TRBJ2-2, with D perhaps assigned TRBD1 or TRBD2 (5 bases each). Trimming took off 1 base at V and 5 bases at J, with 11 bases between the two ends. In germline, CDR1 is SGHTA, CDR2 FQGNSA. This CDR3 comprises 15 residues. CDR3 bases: TGTGCCAGCAGCTTAGTCAGCGAGGGGACCGGGGAGCTGTTTTTT. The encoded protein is CASSLVSEGTGELFF.

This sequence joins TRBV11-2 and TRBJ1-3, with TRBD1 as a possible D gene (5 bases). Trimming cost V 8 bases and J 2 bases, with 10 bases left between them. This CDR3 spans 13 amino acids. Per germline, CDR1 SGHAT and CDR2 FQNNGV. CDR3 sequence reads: CASLGPTGNTIYF. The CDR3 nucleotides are TGTGCCAGCTTGGGGCCTACTGGAAACACCATATATTTT.

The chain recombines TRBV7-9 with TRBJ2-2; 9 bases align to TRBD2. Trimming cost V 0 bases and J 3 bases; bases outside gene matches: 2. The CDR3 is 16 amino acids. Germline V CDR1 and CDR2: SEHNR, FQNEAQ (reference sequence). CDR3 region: CASSLAGTSYTGELFF. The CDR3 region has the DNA TGTGCCAGCAGCTTAGCAGGGACTAGCTACACCGGGGAGCTGTTTTTT.

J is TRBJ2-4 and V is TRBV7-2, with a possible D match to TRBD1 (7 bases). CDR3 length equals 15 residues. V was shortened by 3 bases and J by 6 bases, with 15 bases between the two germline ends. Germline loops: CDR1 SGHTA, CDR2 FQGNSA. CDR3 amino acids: CASSLPQGGPNIQYF. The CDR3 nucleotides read TGTGCCAGCAGCTTGCCCCAGGGGGGCCCAAACATTCAGTACTTC.

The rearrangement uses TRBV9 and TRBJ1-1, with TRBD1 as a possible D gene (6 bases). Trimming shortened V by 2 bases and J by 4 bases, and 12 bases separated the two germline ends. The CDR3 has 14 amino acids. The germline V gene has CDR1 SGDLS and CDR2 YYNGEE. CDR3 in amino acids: CASSVGGLSTEAFF. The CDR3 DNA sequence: TGTGCCAGCAGCGTGGGGGGGCTGAGCACTGAAGCTTTCTTT.

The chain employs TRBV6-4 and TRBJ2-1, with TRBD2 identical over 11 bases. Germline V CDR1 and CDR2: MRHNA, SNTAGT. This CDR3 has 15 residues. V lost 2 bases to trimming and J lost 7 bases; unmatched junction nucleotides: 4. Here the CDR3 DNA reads TGTGCCAGCAGTGACACTAGCGGGAGTGGGAATGAGCAGTTCTTC. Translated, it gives CASSDTSGSGNEQFF.

The CDR3 reads CASTSSSKAGGEQYF. For the CDR3, the DNA is TGTGCCAGCACCTCCTCGAGCAAGGCCGGGGGCGAGCAGTACTTC. V and J are TRBV5-6 and TRBJ2-7; tentatively, D is TRBD2 (6 bases). In germline, CDR1 is SGHDT, CDR2 YYEEEE. This CDR3 has 15 amino acids. V was pared by 6 bases and J by 6 bases, with 22 bases between.

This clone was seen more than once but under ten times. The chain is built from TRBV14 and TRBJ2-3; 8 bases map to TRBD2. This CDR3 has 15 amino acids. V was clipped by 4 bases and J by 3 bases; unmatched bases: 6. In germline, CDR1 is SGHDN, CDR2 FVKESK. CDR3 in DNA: TGTGCCAGCAGCCGAGCGGGAGCGGGAACAGATACGCAGTATTTT. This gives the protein CASSRAGAGTDTQYF. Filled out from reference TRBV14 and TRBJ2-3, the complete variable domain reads EAGVTQFPSHSVIEKGQTVTLRCDPISGHDNLYWYRRVMGKEIKFLLHFVKESKQDESGMPNNRFLAERTGGTYSTLKVQPAELEDSGVYFCASSRAGAGTDTQYFGPGTRLTVL.

The CDR3 DNA reads as TGTGCCAGCAGAAAAGGACAGGGGGTTTTAGAGACCCAGTACTTC. Translating gives CASRKGQGVLETQYF. The V gene is TRBV11-1, the J gene TRBJ2-5; TRBD1 matches at 10 bases. This CDR3 region has 15 residues. Germline V lookup: CDR1 SGHAT, CDR2 FQDESV (reference sequence). Trimming removed 6 bases from V and 4 bases from J; junction bases left unmatched: 8.

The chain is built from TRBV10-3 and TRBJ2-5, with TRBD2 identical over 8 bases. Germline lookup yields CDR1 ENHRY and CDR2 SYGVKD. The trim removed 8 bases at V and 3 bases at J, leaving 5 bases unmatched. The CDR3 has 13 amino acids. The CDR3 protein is CAIGPAGEETQYF. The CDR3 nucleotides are TGTGCCATCGGGCCAGCGGGAGAAGAGACCCAGTACTTC.

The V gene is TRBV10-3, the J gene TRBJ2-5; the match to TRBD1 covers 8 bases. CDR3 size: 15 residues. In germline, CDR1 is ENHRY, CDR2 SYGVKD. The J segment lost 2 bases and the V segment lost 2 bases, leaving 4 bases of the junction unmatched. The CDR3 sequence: CAISEPTGGQETQYF. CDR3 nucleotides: TGTGCCATCAGTGAGCCCACAGGGGGACAAGAGACCCAGTACTTC.

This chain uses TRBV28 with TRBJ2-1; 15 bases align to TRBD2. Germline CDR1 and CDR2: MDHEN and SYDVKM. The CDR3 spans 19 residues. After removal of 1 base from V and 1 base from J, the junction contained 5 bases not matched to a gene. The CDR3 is CASSLLGLAGGGSYNEQFF. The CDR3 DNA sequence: TGTGCCAGCAGTTTATTAGGACTAGCGGGAGGGGGGTCCTACAATGAGCAGTTCTTC.

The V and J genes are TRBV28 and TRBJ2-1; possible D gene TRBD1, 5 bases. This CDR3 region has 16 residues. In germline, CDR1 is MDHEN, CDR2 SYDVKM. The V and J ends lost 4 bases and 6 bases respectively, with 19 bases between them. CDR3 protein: CASSSRTGSRSNEQFF. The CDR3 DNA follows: TGTGCCAGCAGTTCTCGAACAGGTTCTAGGAGCAATGAGCAGTTCTTC.

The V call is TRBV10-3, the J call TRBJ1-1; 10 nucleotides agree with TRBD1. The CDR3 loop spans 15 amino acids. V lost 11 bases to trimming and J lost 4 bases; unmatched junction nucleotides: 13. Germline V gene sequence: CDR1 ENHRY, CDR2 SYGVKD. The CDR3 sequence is CAAGLGQGFGTEAFF. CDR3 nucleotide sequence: TGTGCCGCTGGTTTGGGACAGGGGTTTGGCACTGAAGCTTTCTTT.

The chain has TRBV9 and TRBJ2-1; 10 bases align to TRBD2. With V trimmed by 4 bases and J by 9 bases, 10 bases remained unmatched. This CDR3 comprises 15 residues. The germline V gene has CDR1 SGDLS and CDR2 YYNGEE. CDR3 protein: CASSPGTSEYAEQFF. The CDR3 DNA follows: TGTGCCAGCAGCCCCGGGACTAGCGAATATGCTGAGCAGTTCTTC.

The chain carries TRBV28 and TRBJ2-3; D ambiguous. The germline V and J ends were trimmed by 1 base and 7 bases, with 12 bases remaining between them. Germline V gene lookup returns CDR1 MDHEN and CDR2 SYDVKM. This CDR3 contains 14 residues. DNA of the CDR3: TGTGCCAGCAGTTTATCTGGCACCGGACATACGCAGTATTTT. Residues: CASSLSGTGHTQYF.